This T cell receptor (beta chain) was retrieved from a study of blood T cell repertoires in COVID-19. Across the whole study: Acute-phase and convalescent COVID-19 samples originated in the United States, Italy and Spain. The analysed material was cDNA or gDNA that came from T cells, B-cell-depleted T cells, or PBMCs.

The CDR3 sequence is 12 residues long. Per the germline V gene, CDR1 is LNHDA and CDR2 is SQIVND (reference sequence). Trimming removed 5 bases from V and 5 bases from J, with 9 bases in between. Per the study methods: Estimated nucleated cell counts came from reference gene primer amplification. Generated by immunoSEQ multiplex PCR, the TCRdb table keeps only in-frame clones and is missing some. That table furnishes V, J and clone size, whereas the DNA furnished D and trimming. The data hold roughly 160,000 clones, with about 80% observed a single time. Sequencing was carried out using peripheral blood. The chain recombines TRBV19 with TRBJ1-1; no clear D. This receptor was identified in a man between 65 and 79 years old with active or convalescent COVID-19. CDR3 in DNA: TGTGCCAGTAGTTTCCAGAGGACTGAAGCTTTCTTT. Protein: CASSFQRTEAFF.